This TCR beta chain was captured by sequencing in a study of blood T cell repertoires in COVID-19. The Seattle patients, enrolled during active infection, were followed longitudinally. Produced via immunoSEQ multiplex PCR; TCRdb's table is partial and in-frame only. This table has hundreds of thousands of clones, about 89% appearing once. The length of the CDR3 is 14 residues. Per the germline V gene, CDR1 is SGHVS and CDR2 is FNYEAQ. V gave up 1 base and J gave up 4 bases, with 10 bases separating them. Input material: peripheral blood. V and J are TRBV7-6 and TRBJ1-1; possible D gene TRBD1, 5 bases. The sequence was collected from an older woman with COVID-19, enrolled during active disease. CDR3 DNA sequence: TGTGCCAGCAGCTTAGAAGTGGGGGGCACTGAAGCTTTCTTT. It specifies CASSLEVGGTEAFF.